This T cell receptor beta chain was identified during a study of blood T cell repertoires in COVID-19. Study-level background: Researchers got acute and convalescent COVID-19 samples from the United States, Italy and Spain. In each case, the material was cDNA or gDNA derived from T cells, B-cell-depleted T cells, or PBMCs.

The junction had 6 bases not matched to a gene; V was cut back by 7 bases and J by 6 bases. Germline V gene sequence: CDR1 MNHEY, CDR2 SVGAGI. The CDR3 is made up of 13 amino acids. Per the authors' pipeline: Amplification with reference gene primers provided the estimates of nucleated cell counts. Clones were read by immunoSEQ multiplex PCR, and TCRdb kept only the in-frame ones, dropping some. The D gene and trimming were derived from the DNA, and the V and J assignments and clone size from that table. The table shows about 20,000 clones, with roughly 84% occurring only once. The receptor comes from a man aged 80 or over with active or convalescent COVID-19. Sequencing was done on a sample of peripheral blood. The rearrangement links TRBV6-5 to TRBJ2-7, with 10 nucleotides matching TRBD2. In DNA form, the CDR3 reads TGTGCCAGCACCGGACTAGCGGTTCTCGAGCAGTACTTC. Protein product: CASTGLAVLEQYF.